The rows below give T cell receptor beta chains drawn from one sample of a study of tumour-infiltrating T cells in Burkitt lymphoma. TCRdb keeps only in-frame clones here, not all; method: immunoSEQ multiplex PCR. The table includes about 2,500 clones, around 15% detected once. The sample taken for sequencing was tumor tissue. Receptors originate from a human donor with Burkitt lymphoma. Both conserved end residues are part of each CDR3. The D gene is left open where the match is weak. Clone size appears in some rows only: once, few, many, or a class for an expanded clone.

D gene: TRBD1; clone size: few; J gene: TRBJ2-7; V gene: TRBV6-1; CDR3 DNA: TGTGCCACTTCGTGGGGGACAGCCAACGAGCAGTACTTC; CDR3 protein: CATSWGTANEQYF
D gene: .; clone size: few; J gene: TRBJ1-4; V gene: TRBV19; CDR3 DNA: TGTGCCAGTATTGGCAGCCGCTTTGCAATTAATGAAAAACTGTTTTTT; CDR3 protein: CASIGSRFAINEKLFF
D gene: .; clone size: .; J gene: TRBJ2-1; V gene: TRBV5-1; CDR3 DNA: TGCGCCAGCAGCTCCGACCCAGTCGGGGCTCCTCACAATGAGCAGTTCTTC; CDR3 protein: CASSSDPVGAPHNEQFF
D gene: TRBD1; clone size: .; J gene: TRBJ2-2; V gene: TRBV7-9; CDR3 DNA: TGTGCCAGCAGCTCCAGGGGGTTCCGAACCGGGGAGCTGTTTTTT; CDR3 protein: CASSSRGFRTGELFF
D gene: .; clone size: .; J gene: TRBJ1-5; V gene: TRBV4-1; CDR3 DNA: TGCGCCAGCAGCCAAGCTGAATCAGATCAGCCCCAGCATTTT; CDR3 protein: CASSQAESDQPQHF
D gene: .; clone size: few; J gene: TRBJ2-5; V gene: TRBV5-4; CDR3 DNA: TGTGCCAGCAGCCCGACGGCCGGACAAGAGACCCAGTACTTC; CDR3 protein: CASSPTAGQETQYF
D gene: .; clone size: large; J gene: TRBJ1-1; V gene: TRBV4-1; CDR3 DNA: TGCGCCAGCAGCCAAGATTGGCCAGGGATGTCGGCTTTCTTT; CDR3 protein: CASSQDWPGMSAFF
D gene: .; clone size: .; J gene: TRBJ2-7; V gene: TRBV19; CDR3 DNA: TGTGCCAGTAGTTCCTCCCAAGGGGGGGGGCCTTTACGTGAGCAGTACTTC; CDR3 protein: CASSSSQGGGPLREQYF
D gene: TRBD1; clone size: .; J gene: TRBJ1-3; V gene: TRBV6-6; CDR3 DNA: TGTGCCAGCGGATCCGGACAGGGGGGAAACACCATATATTTT; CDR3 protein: CASGSGQGGNTIYF
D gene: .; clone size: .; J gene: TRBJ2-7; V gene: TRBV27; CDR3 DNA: TGTGCCAGCAGTTGGGGGAACTCCTACGAGCAGTACTTC; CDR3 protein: CASSWGNSYEQYF
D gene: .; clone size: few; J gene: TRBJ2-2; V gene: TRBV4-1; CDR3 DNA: TGCGCCAGCAGCCAAGAGGAGTCCGGGGAGCTGTTTTTT; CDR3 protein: CASSQEESGELFF
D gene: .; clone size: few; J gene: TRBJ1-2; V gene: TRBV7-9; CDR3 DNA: TGTGCCAGCAGCTTAGGTACAGGTGGCTACACCTTC; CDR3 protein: CASSLGTGGYTF
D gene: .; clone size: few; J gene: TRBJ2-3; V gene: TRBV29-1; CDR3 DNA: TGCAGCGTGGGAGGACTTCCCGACGGCACAGATACGCAGTATTTT; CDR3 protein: CSVGGLPDGTDTQYF
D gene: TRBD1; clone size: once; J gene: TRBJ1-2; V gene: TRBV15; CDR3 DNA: TGTGCCACCAGCCCCGGGACAGCGGTAAACTATGGCTACACCTTC; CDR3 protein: CATSPGTAVNYGYTF
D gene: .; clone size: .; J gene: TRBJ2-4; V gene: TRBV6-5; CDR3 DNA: TGTGCCAGCAGTTCGGGGACGGCCCTAGCCAAAAACATTCAGTACTTC; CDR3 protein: CASSSGTALAKNIQYF
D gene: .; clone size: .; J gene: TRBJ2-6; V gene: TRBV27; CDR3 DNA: TGTGCCAGCGGACAAACAGGGCACCTCTCTGGGGCCAACGTCCTGACTTTC; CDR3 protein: CASGQTGHLSGANVLTF
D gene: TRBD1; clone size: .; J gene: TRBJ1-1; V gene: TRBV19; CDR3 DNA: TGTGCCAGTGGGGGACAGGCGAACACTGAAGCTTTCTTT; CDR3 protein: CASGGQANTEAFF
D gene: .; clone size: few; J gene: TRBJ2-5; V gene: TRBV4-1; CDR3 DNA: TGCGCCAGCAGCCAAGATGGTTACGGGGGCGAAGAGACCCAGTACTTC; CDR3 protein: CASSQDGYGGEETQYF
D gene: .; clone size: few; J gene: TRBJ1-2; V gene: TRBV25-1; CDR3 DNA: TGTGCCAGCAGTTTTCCCTCCGTAGGCTACACCTTC; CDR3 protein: CASSFPSVGYTF
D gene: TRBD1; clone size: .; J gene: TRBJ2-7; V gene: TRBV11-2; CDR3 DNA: TGTGCCAGCAGACCTGGACAGGGTAGCTACGAGCAGTACTTC; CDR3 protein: CASRPGQGSYEQYF